This T cell receptor (beta chain) was recorded in a study of blood T cells in healthy people across ages. For the study at large: The capture of about one barcoded beta molecule per two T cells was achieved by template switching. Study-wide results and caveats: More naive CD4+ cells and higher diversity marked long-lived donors relative to aged donors.

Of note for this clonotype: Antigen specificity is unknown.

Looked up from germline, CDR1 is DFQATT and CDR2 is SNEGSKA (reference sequence). There are 16 residues in the CDR3. Losses at the gene ends were 6 bases for V and 5 bases for J; bases not matched to a gene: 16. The individuals who served as donors were healthy Caucasians living in Russia, aged about 6 to 100. A sample-barcoded 5' primer and a J-beta primer mix were used in a second PCR of roughly 6 to 11 cycles. TCRdb passed the 5' RACE reads through MiXCR, listing each CDR3 protein once. Of around 780,000 distinct CDR3 sequences in the sample, more than 25% were seen once. The same data also went into a second study, on T cells of mothers and their children. That paper states: The TCR beta CDR3 read count exceeded 9.5 million for each mother and was a few million for each child.

The rearrangement uses TRBV20-1 and TRBJ2-7, with 10 bases lining up with TRBD2. The sample consisted of blood. The clonotype comes from a boy aged 10-17 years in good health. Written as DNA, the CDR3 is TGCAGTGCAGGACTAGCGGTAATTTATGGGTCCCACGAGCAGTACTTC. Its protein product is CSAGLAVIYGSHEQYF.